These T cell receptor beta chains were read from a single sample in a study of CD8 T cells in Susac syndrome. MiXCR was run by TCRdb on the immunoSEQ multiplex PCR reads, yielding one entry per CDR3 protein. Of under 200,000 distinct CDR3 sequences in the sample, about 91% were seen once. Sequencing was done on a sample of CD4+ T cells from PBMCs. The source is a human donor with Susac syndrome. CDR3s leave out the opening cysteine and the closing phenylalanine or tryptophan. The D gene is left open where the match is weak. Clone size is not always given. Where it is, it says once, few, many or a class for expanded clones.

d_gene	v_gene	j_gene	abundance	CDR3aa
.	TRBV9	TRBJ2-2	.	ASSVEGRTTGELF
.	TRBV11-2	TRBJ1-4	.	ASSFGQEGEKLF
.	TRBV20-1	TRBJ1-1	.	SRQTGVNTEAF
.	TRBV7-2	TRBJ1-2	.	ASSLAMGNYGYT
.	TRBV5-1	TRBJ2-5	.	ASSRAGTDQETQY
.	TRBV3-1	TRBJ2-1	.	ASSQAKEQF
.	TRBV12-3/TRBV12-4	TRBJ1-5	.	ASSLARDYTSNQPQH
.	TRBV4-1	TRBJ2-5	once	ASSQEVLTGPIQETQY
TRBD1	TRBV19	TRBJ1-2	.	ASRGTARYGYT
.	TRBV20-1	TRBJ1-3	once	SARKGNSGNTIY
.	TRBV10-1	TRBJ2-5	.	ASSESRQETQY
.	TRBV10-3	TRBJ2-2	.	AISTAARELF
.	TRBV4-2	TRBJ1-1	.	ASSPRNLNTEAF
TRBD2	TRBV30	TRBJ2-1	.	AWSTPSGGPLYNEQF
TRBD2	TRBV6-6	TRBJ2-1	.	ASRREGYNEQF
TRBD1	TRBV20-1	TRBJ2-3	.	SASDQGADTQY
TRBD1	TRBV12-3/TRBV12-4	TRBJ1-2	.	ASSLGGQGNNYGYT
.	TRBV5-6	TRBJ2-1	.	ASSWRDGSSYNERF
.	TRBV5-4	TRBJ1-1	.	ASSLGSENTEAF
TRBD1	TRBV20-1	TRBJ1-5	.	SARQTGTGLSNQPQH
TRBD2	TRBV9	TRBJ2-3	.	ASSVGRGGRAADTQY
.	TRBV7-2	TRBJ1-6	.	ASSPLHSPLH
.	TRBV7-9	TRBJ2-3	.	ASKLRPNTDTQY
TRBD1	TRBV3-1	TRBJ1-5	.	ASSQGRDSYNQPQH
TRBD2	TRBV5-1	TRBJ2-1	once	ASSLAAAGGVLFNEQF
TRBD1	TRBV7-8	TRBJ2-3	.	ASSTQGANTQY